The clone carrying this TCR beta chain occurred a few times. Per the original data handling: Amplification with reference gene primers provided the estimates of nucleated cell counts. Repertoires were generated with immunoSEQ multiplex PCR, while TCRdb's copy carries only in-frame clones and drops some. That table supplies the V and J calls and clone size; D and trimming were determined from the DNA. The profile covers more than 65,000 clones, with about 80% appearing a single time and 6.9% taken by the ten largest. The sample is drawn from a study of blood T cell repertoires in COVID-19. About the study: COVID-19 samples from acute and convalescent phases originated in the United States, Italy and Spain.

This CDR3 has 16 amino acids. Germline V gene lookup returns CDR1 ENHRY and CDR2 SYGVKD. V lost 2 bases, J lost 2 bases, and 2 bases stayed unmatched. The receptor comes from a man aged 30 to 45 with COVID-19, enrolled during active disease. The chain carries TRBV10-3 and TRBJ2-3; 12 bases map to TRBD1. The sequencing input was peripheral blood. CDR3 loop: CAISEGDRGLTDTQYF. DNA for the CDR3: TGTGCCATCAGTGAGGGGGACAGGGGGCTCACAGATACGCAGTATTTT.